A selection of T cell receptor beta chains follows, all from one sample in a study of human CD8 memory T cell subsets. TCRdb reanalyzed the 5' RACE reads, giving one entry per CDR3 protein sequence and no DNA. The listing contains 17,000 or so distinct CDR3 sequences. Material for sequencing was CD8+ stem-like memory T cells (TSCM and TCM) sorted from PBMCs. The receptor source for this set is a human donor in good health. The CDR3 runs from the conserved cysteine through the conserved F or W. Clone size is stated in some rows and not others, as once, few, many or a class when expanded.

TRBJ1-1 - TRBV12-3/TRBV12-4 CASSLGGQGVGAFF
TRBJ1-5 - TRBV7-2 CASSLVDSPNQPQHF
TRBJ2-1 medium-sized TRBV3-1 CASSAREGREQFF
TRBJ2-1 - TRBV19 CASSISSNEQFF
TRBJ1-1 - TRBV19 CASSWADTEAFF
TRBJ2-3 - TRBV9 CASSTQDRSPPSTDTQYF
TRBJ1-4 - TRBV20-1 CSAVQGPIEKLFF
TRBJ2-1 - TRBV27 CASSLGTSSQFF
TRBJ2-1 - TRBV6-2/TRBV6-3 CASSFRTSGNEQFF
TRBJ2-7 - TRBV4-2 CASSPVAQLAGNYEQYF
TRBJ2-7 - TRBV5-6 CASSLSRDSPSYEQYF
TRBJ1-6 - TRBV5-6 CASSLGTGSPLHF
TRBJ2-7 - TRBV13 CASSASTGDGNEQYF
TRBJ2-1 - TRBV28 CASADSSYNEQFF
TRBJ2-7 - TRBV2 CASSETARVGYEQYF
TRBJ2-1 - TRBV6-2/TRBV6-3 CASSYVLAGIKSSYNEQFF
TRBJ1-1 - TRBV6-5 CASSYGGGNTEAFF
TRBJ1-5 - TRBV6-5 CASQVGRNQPQHF
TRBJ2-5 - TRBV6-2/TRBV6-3 CASSPGTSPRRSQETQYF
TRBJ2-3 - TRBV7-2 CASSLAGVGLNTDTQYF
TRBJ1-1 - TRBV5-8 CASSLFQGMNTEAFF
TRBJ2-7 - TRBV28 CASSYGTQDYEQYF
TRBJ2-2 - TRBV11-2 CATTTGATTGELFF
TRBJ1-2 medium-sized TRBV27 CASSIASPPGAYGYTF
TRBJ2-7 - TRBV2 CASQEGLEIHEQYF
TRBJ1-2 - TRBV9 CASSAGQGASNYGYTF
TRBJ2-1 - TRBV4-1 CASSRGQRGNEQFF
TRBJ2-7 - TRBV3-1 CASSYRLAEPMYEQYF
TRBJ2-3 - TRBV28 CASSYEREVGDTQYF
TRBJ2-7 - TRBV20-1 CSAKPHDRGFYEQYF
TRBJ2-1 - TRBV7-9 CASSDSDSFHEQFF
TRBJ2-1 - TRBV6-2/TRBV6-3 CASSYLATAEGSSYNEQFF
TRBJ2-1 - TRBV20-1 CSATGLAEMNNEQFF
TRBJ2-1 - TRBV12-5 CASGLGNEQFF
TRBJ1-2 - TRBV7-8 CASSLERLYGYTF
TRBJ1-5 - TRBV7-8 CASSRTVPNQPQHF
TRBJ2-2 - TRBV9 CASTSRENTGELFF